This TCR beta chain was recorded in a study of T cell changes during pregnancy in multiple sclerosis. Measured with immunoSEQ multiplex PCR; TCRdb has only the in-frame clones, and not every one. The sample shows 80,000 to 130,000 clones, 94% of them seen only once. Germline V gene sequence: CDR1 KGHSH, CDR2 LQKENI. V shed 2 bases and J shed 4 bases, with 11 bases lying between them. This CDR3 has 14 amino acids. This specimen consisted of peripheral blood, obtained before pregnancy. The clonotype was recovered from a female donor with multiple sclerosis, enrolled in a pregnancy study. This rearrangement joins TRBV18 to TRBJ1-1; D remains unclear. The CDR3 loop is CASSPWQASTEAFF. The DNA of the CDR3 is TGTGCCAGCTCACCATGGCAGGCGAGCACTGAAGCTTTCTTT.